These 29 T cell receptor beta chains were sequenced from one sample in a study of blood T cells in healthy people across ages. The second PCR ran about 7 to 12 cycles with a sample-barcoded 5' primer and J-beta primers. TCRdb re-called the 5' RACE reads through MiXCR, storing one row per CDR3 protein. Among about 570,000 distinct CDR3 sequences, approximately 27% were seen once, and the ten largest hold around a sixth. Sequences were obtained from blood. The receptors here all came from an older woman in good health.

This clonotype was detected many times. The chain couples TRBV5-1 to TRBJ2-5; D call uncertain. Germline assignment: CDR1 SGHRS and CDR2 YFSETQ. V lost 3 bases and J 5 bases, leaving 11 bases between the germline ends. The CDR3 consists of 13 residues. The CDR3 sequence: CASSSDNSETQYF. The CDR3 DNA sequence: TGCGCCAGCAGCTCGGATAATTCGGAGACCCAGTACTTC. Filled out from reference TRBV5-1 and TRBJ2-5, the complete variable domain reads KAGVTQTPRYLIKTRGQQVTLSCSPISGHRSVSWYQQTPGQGLQFLFEYFSETQRNKGNFPGRFSGRQFSNSRSEMNVSTLELGDSALYLCASSSDNSETQYFGPGTRLLVL.

This clonotype was observed a handful of times. The chain combines TRBV29-1 with TRBJ2-6; TRBD2 matches 7 bases. V trimming: 6 bases; J trimming: 3 bases; junction bases outside the gene matches: 5. Germline assignment: CDR1 SQVTM and CDR2 ANQGSEA. CDR3 length: 14 amino acids. The CDR3 DNA reads TGCAGCGTATGGGAGGGCGGTGGGGCCAACGTCCTGACTTTC. It translates to CSVWEGGGANVLTF.

This chain joins TRBV5-1 and TRBJ2-1, with D uncertain. Trimming stripped 4 bases from V and 9 bases from J, with 14 bases between. Looked up from germline, CDR1 is SGHRS and CDR2 is YFSETQ. The CDR3 runs 13 residues. The CDR3 is CASSPEVVGEQFF. In DNA, the CDR3 is TGCGCCAGCAGCCCTGAGGTGGTCGGTGAGCAGTTCTTC.

This chain connects TRBV12-3 or TRBV12-4 to TRBJ1-5; D gene ambiguous. V gave up 3 bases and J gave up 5 bases, with 8 bases separating them. The CDR3 covers 13 residues. CDR3 bases: TGTGCCAGCAGTTTTCCCCCGGATCAGCCCCAGCATTTT. This codes for CASSFPPDQPQHF.

This clonotype was detected only a few times. The chain couples TRBV7-2 to TRBJ2-7; D not resolved. The CDR3 is 11 amino acids. V was clipped by 8 bases and J by 2 bases, with 7 bases between them. CDR1 SGHTA and CDR2 FQGNSA come from the germline V gene. This CDR3 reads CASGGAYEQYF. DNA of the CDR3: TGTGCCAGCGGTGGGGCCTACGAGCAGTACTTC.

A few counts support this clonotype. The junction does not match germline at one end; this may be a read error. The chain employs TRBV7-2 and TRBJ2-5, with D unclear. There are 12 residues in the CDR3. The germline CDR1 and CDR2 sequences are SGHTA and FQGNSA. This CDR3 is CANSPIRETQYF. The CDR3 DNA reads as TGTGCCAACAGCCCTATTAGGGAGACCCAGTACTTC.

This clonotype was seen at least ten times. The chain has TRBV20-1 and TRBJ1-2; weak D call: TRBD1 (5 bases). Germline CDR1 and CDR2: DFQATT and SNEGSKA (reference sequence). The CDR3 runs to 13 residues. V lost 2 bases and J lost 3, with 10 bases in between. CDR3 in DNA: TGCAGTGCTAGACCCCCGACAGACTATGGCTACACCTTC. Residues: CSARPPTDYGYTF.

This clonotype was observed a few times. The chain joins TRBV5-5 to TRBJ1-2, with D unclear. Germline V lookup: CDR1 SGHKS, CDR2 YYEKEE (reference sequence). The CDR3 totals 14 residues. V was trimmed by 1 base and J by 1 base, leaving 8 bases between them. The CDR3 DNA follows: TGTGCCAGCAGCTTGACAGATATTAACTATGGCTACACCTTC. It specifies CASSLTDINYGYTF.

About this clonotype itself: One end of the junction fails to match germline, which may point to a read error. V gene TRBV5-1 combines with J gene TRBJ2-5; 9 positions match TRBD1. Germline V gene sequence: CDR1 SGHRS, CDR2 YFSETQ. This CDR3 has 14 amino acids. CDR3 nucleotides: TGCGCCAGCAGCATGGGACAGGGAGAAGAGACCCAGTGCTTC. Translating it yields CASSMGQGEETQCF.

The rearrangement joins TRBV5-1 to TRBJ1-1, with TRBD1 as a possible D gene (5 bases). In germline, CDR1 is SGHRS, CDR2 YFSETQ. The CDR3 loop spans 16 amino acids. Trimming removed 1 base from V and 5 bases from J, with 18 bases in between. CDR3 nucleotide sequence: TGCGCCAGCAGCTTGATGCAGGGTGGGTATGGTACTGAAGCTTTCTTT. This gives the protein CASSLMQGGYGTEAFF. Full variable domain (missing parts from reference TRBV5-1 and TRBJ1-1): KAGVTQTPRYLIKTRGQQVTLSCSPISGHRSVSWYQQTPGQGLQFLFEYFSETQRNKGNFPGRFSGRQFSNSRSEMNVSTLELGDSALYLCASSLMQGGYGTEAFFGQGTRLTVV.

The rearrangement uses TRBV7-2 and TRBJ1-6; weak D call: TRBD1 (5 bases). Germline V CDR1 and CDR2: SGHTA, FQGNSA. The CDR3 has 16 amino acids. V shed 2 bases and J shed 6 bases, with 14 bases lying between them. CDR3 loop: CASSLFGGATNSPLHF. The DNA for the CDR3 is TGTGCCAGCAGCTTATTTGGGGGTGCGACTAATTCACCCCTCCACTTT.

Note on this clonotype: Its ends do not fully match the called genes, so a read error is possible. The V and J genes are TRBV12-3 or TRBV12-4 and TRBJ2-5, with 9 bases matching TRBD2. This CDR3 region has 17 residues. The CDR3 loop reads CASSSSGTSRSQETQHF. The CDR3 nucleotides are TGTGCCAGCAGCTCTTCCGGGACTAGCAGATCTCAAGAGACCCAGCACTTC.

The genes are TRBV11-2 and TRBJ2-2, with D uncertain. Between the trimmed V and J ends, which lost 1 base and 9 bases, there was a span of 9 bases. The CDR3 is 13 residues long. Germline CDR1 reads SGHAT; CDR2 reads FQNNGV. The CDR3 coding sequence is TGTGCCAGCAGCTTAGTGCAGTCCCGGGAGCTGTTTTTT. Encoded protein: CASSLVQSRELFF.

V gene TRBV7-9 combines with J gene TRBJ2-5; possible D gene TRBD2, 6 bases. The CDR3 has 14 residues. V was shortened by 7 bases and J by 4 bases, with 16 bases between the two germline ends. Germline CDR1 and CDR2: SEHNR and FQNEAQ (reference sequence). The CDR3 is CASIHSGQGETQYF. Here the CDR3 DNA reads TGTGCCAGCATCCATAGCGGCCAGGGAGAGACCCAGTACTTC.

This clonotype was counted once. The J gene is TRBJ1-2, the V gene TRBV6-5; possibly TRBD1 for D (5 bases). The CDR3 totals 12 residues. Germline CDR1 MNHEY, CDR2 SVGAGI. V shed 5 bases and J shed 8 bases, with 12 bases lying between them. CDR3 protein: CASSPRTHGYTF. The CDR3 bases are TGTGCCAGCAGTCCGCGGACACACGGCTACACCTTC.

This clonotype was detected only a few times. One junction end does not reproduce the germline sequence, and a read error may be involved. This chain connects TRBV11-2 to TRBJ2-4; tentatively, D is TRBD1 or TRBD2 (5 bases each). Germline lookup yields CDR1 SGHAT and CDR2 FQNNGV. This CDR3 contains 12 residues. In DNA form, the CDR3 reads TGTGCCAGCAGCCCAGATCGTAGGAGAGGGGACTTC. Residues: CASSPDRRRGDF.

This clonotype was picked up many times. V gene TRBV4-1 combines with J gene TRBJ2-6; D not certain. The CDR3 consists of 15 residues. V lost 0 bases to trimming and J lost 0 bases, with 3 bases between them. Germline CDR1 MGHRA, CDR2 YSYEKL. The CDR3 DNA sequence: TGCGCCAGCAGCCAAGAAGCCTCTGGGGCCAACGTCCTGACTTTC. This encodes CASSQEASGANVLTF.

The chain has TRBV12-5 and TRBJ2-1; D remains unclear. Germline V CDR1 and CDR2: LGHNT, FRNRAP. Trimming took off 4 bases at V and 5 bases at J, with 6 bases between the two ends. The CDR3 is 12 amino acids. The CDR3 reads CASGWINNEQFF. CDR3 DNA: TGTGCTAGTGGTTGGATCAACAATGAGCAGTTCTTC.

This chain joins TRBV20-1 and TRBJ1-2; D call uncertain. The V gene lost 3 bases and the J gene lost 5 bases, with 10 bases spanning the gap. The CDR3 contains 12 residues. The V gene's germline CDR1 is DFQATT and CDR2 SNEGSKA (reference sequence). The CDR3 loop reads CSASDSGYGYTF. Written as DNA, the CDR3 is TGCAGTGCTAGCGACTCGGGGTATGGCTACACCTTC.

The genes are TRBV7-8 and TRBJ2-7; no clear D. The CDR3 has 16 amino acids. Germline V gives CDR1 SGHVS, CDR2 FQNEAQ. Trimming left V 3 bases short and J 6 bases short, with 21 bases between. The CDR3 DNA reads as TGTGCCAGCAGCTTCGCCGGCAGTGAGACGATCCTCGAGCAGTACTTC. This codes for CASSFAGSETILEQYF.

The table lists this clonotype with a few counts. CDR3 region: CASSLVSTSGGYTQYF. The DNA of the CDR3 is TGTGCCAGCAGTTTAGTTTCTACTAGCGGGGGGTACACGCAGTATTTT. The V and J genes are TRBV12-3 or TRBV12-4 and TRBJ2-3; 12 bases are a match to TRBD2. V lost 1 base, J lost 9 bases, and 8 bases stayed unmatched. The CDR3 extends over 16 amino acids.

V is TRBV4-3 and J is TRBJ1-1; maybe TRBD1 (5 bases). V gave up 0 bases and J gave up 7 bases, with 18 bases separating them. Germline values: CDR1 LGHNA, CDR2 YSLEER. This CDR3 is 16 amino acids long. The CDR3 sequence: CASSQDLTGTYDEAFF. For the CDR3, the DNA is TGCGCCAGCAGCCAAGATCTTACCGGGACGTACGATGAAGCTTTCTTT.

The genes are TRBV2 and TRBJ2-7; D not certain. Per germline, CDR1 SNHLY and CDR2 FYNNEI. The CDR3 consists of 14 residues. V was shortened by 3 bases and J by 0 bases, with 9 bases between the two germline ends. CDR3 amino acids: CASSDARFSYEQYF. CDR3 nucleotides: TGTGCCAGCAGTGATGCCCGCTTCTCCTACGAGCAGTACTTC.

In its sample, this clonotype was seen a few times. This sequence joins TRBV3-1 and TRBJ2-4; D is ambiguous. V was cut by 1 base and J by 11 bases, with 12 bases left in between. CDR3 length: 13 amino acids. Germline lookup yields CDR1 LGHDT and CDR2 YNNKEL (reference sequence). The CDR3 coding sequence is TGTGCCAGCAGCCAAGGGAGCAAGGCTTTTCAGTACTTC. Encoded protein: CASSQGSKAFQYF.

Only a few counts were recorded for this clonotype. The V and J genes are TRBV15 and TRBJ1-2; D ambiguous. Trimming took 5 bases from V and 9 from J, leaving 16 bases between them. This CDR3 comprises 13 residues. Germline V gene lookup returns CDR1 LNHNV and CDR2 YYDKDF (reference sequence). The CDR3 spells CATSQDRGDSYTF. The CDR3 DNA is TGTGCCACCAGCCAAGATCGGGGAGACAGCTACACCTTC.

There are a few counts of this clonotype. This chain connects TRBV5-1 to TRBJ2-2; D is possibly TRBD2 (7 bases). With 4 bases removed from V and 3 bases from J, the gap between germline ends came to 25 bases. The CDR3 has 19 amino acids. Germline CDR1 is SGHRS and CDR2 is YFSETQ. The CDR3 loop reads CASSPLPGGGGDYTGELFF. The CDR3 nucleotides read TGCGCCAGCAGCCCCCTCCCGGGGGGCGGGGGAGATTACACCGGGGAGCTGTTTTTT.

The sample holds a few counts of this clonotype. The chain is built from TRBV10-3 and TRBJ1-3; no clear D gene. This CDR3 has 14 amino acids. Trimming left V 3 bases short and J 0 bases short, with 6 bases between. The germline CDR1 and CDR2 sequences are ENHRY and SYGVKD. The CDR3 loop is CAISDGASGNTIYF. The CDR3 nucleotides are TGTGCCATCAGTGACGGTGCCTCTGGAAACACCATATATTTT.

In this sample, this clonotype turned up a few times. V is TRBV20-1 and J is TRBJ2-1; tentatively, D is TRBD2 (7 bases). CDR1 and CDR2 (germline): DFQATT, SNEGSKA (reference sequence). The CDR3 extends over 14 amino acids. Between the trimmed V and J ends, which lost 3 bases and 7 bases, there was a span of 16 bases. CDR3 protein: CSASRGGAGNEQFF. DNA for the CDR3: TGCAGTGCTAGCCGAGGGGGGGCCGGGAATGAGCAGTTCTTC.

The V gene is TRBV6-2 or TRBV6-3, the J gene TRBJ2-1, with a weak D call TRBD2 (5 bases). The CDR3 is 14 residues long. The V and J ends lost 10 bases and 4 bases respectively, with 17 bases between them. CDR1 and CDR2 (germline): MNHEY, SVGEGT. Here the CDR3 reads CATQRTGLYNEQFF. The CDR3 coding sequence is TGTGCCACCCAGAGGACCGGACTTTACAATGAGCAGTTCTTC.